A single T cell receptor (beta chain) is shown here with its context. Its antigen is unidentified. A universal primer site was created by template switching, with the cDNA bearing unique molecular identifiers. A single record per CDR3 protein comes from TCRdb applying MiXCR to the 5' RACE reads. The data contain about 1.7 million distinct CDR3 sequences, around 29% of them seen just once; the ten biggest clones take up approximately 0.29%. The source of the sample is a study of identical twins. Findings and limits, study-wide: Low generation-probability sequences were in excess among twin-shared out-of-frame alpha sequences. Recombination models fit unrelated individuals' TCR alpha sharing but underestimated twins'. Cord blood beta clonotypes that were abundant carried fewer insertions, and memory repertoires showed no such trend.

Sequencing was performed on cord blood. The clonotype originates from a newborn girl in good health.

The CDR3 protein is CSARASGPYWEQYF. The CDR3 DNA sequence: TGCAGTGCTAGAGCTAGCGGGCCTTACTGGGAGCAGTACTTC. The J gene is TRBJ2-7, the V gene TRBV20-1, with TRBD2 matching over 8 bases. After removal of 1 base from V and 7 bases from J, the junction contained 9 bases not matched to a gene. Germline CDR1 reads DFQATT; CDR2 reads SNEGSKA (reference sequence). This CDR3 is built from 14 residues.